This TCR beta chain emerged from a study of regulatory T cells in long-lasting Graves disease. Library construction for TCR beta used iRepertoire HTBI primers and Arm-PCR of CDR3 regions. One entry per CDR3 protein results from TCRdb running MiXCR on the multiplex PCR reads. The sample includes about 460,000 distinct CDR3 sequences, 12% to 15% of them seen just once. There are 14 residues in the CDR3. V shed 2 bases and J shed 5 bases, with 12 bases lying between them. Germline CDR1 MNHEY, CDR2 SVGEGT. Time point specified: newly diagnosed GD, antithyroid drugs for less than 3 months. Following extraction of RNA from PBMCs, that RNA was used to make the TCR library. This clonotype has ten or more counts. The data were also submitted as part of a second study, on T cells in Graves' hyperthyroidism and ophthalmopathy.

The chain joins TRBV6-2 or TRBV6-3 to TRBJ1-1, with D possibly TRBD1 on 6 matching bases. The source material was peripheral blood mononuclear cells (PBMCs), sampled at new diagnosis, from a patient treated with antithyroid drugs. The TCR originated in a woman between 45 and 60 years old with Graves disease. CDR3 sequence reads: CASSYGQPSTEAFF. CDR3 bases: TGTGCCAGCAGTTACGGACAGCCAAGTACTGAAGCTTTCTTT.